The 30 T cell receptor beta chains given below trace back to one sample, sequenced in a study of blood T cell repertoires in COVID-19. Only in-frame clones appear in the TCRdb table, and some are missing; sequencing was by immunoSEQ multiplex PCR. The sample includes some 130,000 clones, about nine tenths of them seen just once. Source material: PBMCs or T cells enriched from blood (not recorded which). These receptors were taken from a man aged 50-60 years who had recovered from COVID-19.

This chain links TRBV5-4 with TRBJ2-5; unclear D gene. Trimming took 0 bases from V and 1 from J, leaving 7 bases between them. This CDR3 has 14 residues. CDR1 is SGHNT, CDR2 YYREEE, per germline (reference sequence). DNA of the CDR3: TGTGCCAGCAGCTTGGTTGGCACCCAAGAGACCCAGTACTTC. It is translated as CASSLVGTQETQYF.

This clone has more than one count but fewer than ten. This sequence joins TRBV19 and TRBJ1-5, with a possible D match to TRBD1 (5 bases). V lost 3 bases, J lost 1 base, and 10 bases lay in between. There are 15 residues in the CDR3. Looked up from germline, CDR1 is LNHDA and CDR2 is SQIVND (reference sequence). This chain's CDR3 is CASSMGGVSNQPQHF. CDR3 nucleotides: TGTGCCAGTAGTATGGGGGGAGTCAGCAATCAGCCCCAGCATTTT.

V and J are TRBV28 and TRBJ2-2; no clear D. Trimming stripped 2 bases from V and 3 bases from J, with 10 bases between. The V gene's germline CDR1 is MDHEN and CDR2 SYDVKM. The CDR3 has 15 amino acids. For the CDR3, the DNA is TGTGCCAGCAGTTTAGGCGGCACCCACACCGGGGAGCTGTTTTTT. Protein: CASSLGGTHTGELFF. Complete variable domain (other parts from reference TRBV28 and TRBJ2-2): DVKVTQSSRYLVKRTGEKVFLECVQDMDHENMFWYRQDPGLGLRLIYFSYDVKMKEKGDIPEGYSVSREKKERFSLILESASTNQTSMYLCASSLGGTHTGELFFGEGSRLTVL.

The chain recombines TRBV24-1 with TRBJ1-2, with TRBD1 as a possible D gene (6 bases). Trimming stripped 3 bases from V and 3 bases from J, with 7 bases between. The germline CDR1 and CDR2 sequences are KGHDR and SFDVKD. This CDR3 region has 13 residues. CDR3 nucleotides: TGTGCCACCAGTGATCCAGGGGACTATGGCTACACCTTC. This gives the protein CATSDPGDYGYTF.

The chain employs TRBV7-2 and TRBJ1-1; 7 bases fit TRBD1. CDR1 is SGHTA and CDR2 is FQGNSA in the germline V gene. The CDR3 is 13 residues long. After removal of 4 bases from V and 10 bases from J, the junction contained 9 bases not matched to a gene. The CDR3 spells CASSSTGSTGAFF. CDR3 sequence (DNA): TGTGCCAGCAGCTCGACAGGGTCTACGGGAGCTTTCTTT. The variable domain in full, with the rest retrieved from reference TRBV7-2 and TRBJ1-1, is GAGVSQSPSNKVTEKGKDVELRCDPISGHTALYWYRQSLGQGLEFLIYFQGNSAPDKSGLPSDRFSAERTGGSVSTLTIQRTQQEDSAVYLCASSSTGSTGAFFGQGTRLTVV.

This clone came up once. This chain uses TRBV5-1 with TRBJ1-1; D gene ambiguous. The germline V gene encodes CDR1 SGHRS and CDR2 YFSETQ. There are 15 residues in the CDR3. V lost 2 bases to trimming and J lost 2 bases, with 13 bases between them. Here the CDR3 reads CASSFGVGENTEAFF. The DNA of the CDR3 is TGCGCCAGCAGCTTCGGGGTTGGGGAAAACACTGAAGCTTTCTTT.

The chain combines TRBV20-1 with TRBJ2-5; no reliable D call. Trimming cost V 7 bases and J 5 bases, with 11 bases left between them. The CDR3 sequence is 11 residues long. Germline CDR1 and CDR2: DFQATT and SNEGSKA (reference sequence). DNA for the CDR3: TGCAGTGTCACCCAGGCCGAGACCCAGTACTTC. It translates to CSVTQAETQYF.

The rearrangement links TRBV7-9 to TRBJ1-1, with D possibly TRBD1 on 6 matching bases. V dropped 0 bases and J dropped 1 base, with 12 bases sitting between them. CDR3 length: 16 residues. The germline gives CDR1 SEHNR, CDR2 FQNEAQ (reference sequence). CDR3 sequence (DNA): TGTGCCAGCAGCTTAGCTGCAGGGGTGGAGAACACTGAAGCTTTCTTT. This sequence encodes CASSLAAGVENTEAFF.

This clone was detected only a few times. The CDR3 region has the DNA TGTGCCAGCAGGGGACAGGGAAGTGGGGCCACTGAAGCTTTCTTT. This codes for CASRGQGSGATEAFF. The chain combines TRBV6-5 with TRBJ1-1; 9 nucleotides agree with TRBD1. J was trimmed by 4 bases and V by 6 bases; bases with no gene match: 9. This CDR3 is 15 amino acids long. CDR1 and CDR2 from the germline V gene are MNHEY and SVGAGI.

As concerns this clone: A junction boundary mismatches the germline segment, possibly from a read error. Within the sample, other DNA sequences also encode this same CDR3. The chain links TRBV5-5 to TRBJ1-2, with 7 bases fitting TRBD1. CDR1 is SGHKS, CDR2 YYEKEE, per germline (reference sequence). This CDR3 is 16 amino acids long. CDR3 loop: CASSGRQGVWNYGYTF. The CDR3 bases are TGTGCCAGCAGCGGACGACAGGGAGTATGGAACTACGGCTACACCTTC.

The rearrangement uses TRBV6-5 and TRBJ2-7, with 12 bases that match TRBD1. Germline V gives CDR1 MNHEY, CDR2 SVGAGI. The CDR3 runs 15 residues. The trim removed 6 bases at V and 1 base at J, leaving 4 bases unmatched. Written as DNA, the CDR3 is TGTGCCAGCAGGGGACAGGGGGCGGGGTCCTACGAGCAGTACGTC. This codes for CASRGQGAGSYEQYV.

The count of this clone is one. The rearrangement uses TRBV2 and TRBJ2-2; 10 nucleotides line up with TRBD2. Germline V gene sequence: CDR1 SNHLY, CDR2 FYNNEI. With 1 base clipped from V and 6 bases from J, the junction kept 5 bases outside the gene matches. The CDR3 is 16 amino acids. The CDR3 coding sequence is TGTGCCAGCAGTGAAGGTCTACTAGCGGGGCCCGGGGAGCTGTTTTTT. This encodes CASSEGLLAGPGELFF.

J is TRBJ2-3 and V is TRBV7-2, with 10 bases lining up with TRBD2. V was clipped by 4 bases and J by 0 bases; unmatched bases: 7. The CDR3 runs 17 residues. Germline values: CDR1 SGHTA, CDR2 FQGNSA. The CDR3: CASSYTGTSVSTDTQYF. As DNA, the CDR3 is TGTGCCAGCAGCTATACCGGGACTAGCGTTAGCACAGATACGCAGTATTTT.

This clone was observed once. The rearrangement uses TRBV7-8 and TRBJ2-5; TRBD2 aligns across 8 bases. Per germline, CDR1 SGHVS and CDR2 FQNEAQ. J was trimmed by 4 bases and V by 2 bases; bases with no gene match: 6. The CDR3 is made up of 15 amino acids. The CDR3 nucleotides read TGTGCCAGCAGCTTAATTGGGACTAGGGGAGAGACCCAGTACTTC. This gives the protein CASSLIGTRGETQYF. The complete variable domain, with remaining parts taken from reference TRBV7-8 and TRBJ2-5, reads GAGVSQSPRYKVAKRGQDVALRCDPISGHVSLFWYQQALGQGPEFLTYFQNEAQLDKSGLPSDRFFAERPEGSVSTLKIQRTQQEDSAVYLCASSLIGTRGETQYFGPGTRLLVL.

This clone has only one observation. The chain links TRBV4-3 to TRBJ1-2, with a weak D call TRBD1 (6 bases). Germline V lookup: CDR1 LGHNA, CDR2 YSLEER. V shed 2 bases and J shed 8 bases, with 12 bases lying between them. The CDR3 is made up of 13 amino acids. This CDR3 is CASSQIQGAGYTF. For the CDR3, the DNA is TGCGCCAGCAGCCAAATACAGGGTGCGGGCTACACCTTC.

The J gene is TRBJ1-1, the V gene TRBV11-2; 8 positions agree with TRBD1. The ends lost 5 bases at V and 3 bases at J; junction bases unmatched: 8. Germline CDR1 is SGHAT and CDR2 is FQNNGV. The CDR3 spans 15 residues. In nucleotides, the CDR3 is TGTGCCAGCAGCCCCCGGACAGGGAGGGACACTGAAGCTTTCTTT. This encodes CASSPRTGRDTEAFF.

The CDR3 region is CASSLGTGDSGGYTF. CDR3 nucleotides: TGCGCCAGCAGCTTGGGGACAGGGGATTCCGGTGGCTACACCTTC. This rearrangement joins TRBV5-1 to TRBJ1-2; the match to TRBD1 covers 9 bases. Looked up from germline, CDR1 is SGHRS and CDR2 is YFSETQ. V lost 0 bases to trimming and J lost 7 bases; unmatched junction nucleotides: 7. This CDR3 spans 15 amino acids.

The gene calls are TRBV19 and TRBJ1-5, with D hard to call. The CDR3 has 16 amino acids. Trimming removed 6 bases from V and 7 bases from J, with 22 bases in between. Germline V lookup: CDR1 LNHDA, CDR2 SQIVND (reference sequence). CDR3 loop: CASSPLSTNRFQPQHF. DNA for the CDR3: TGTGCCAGTAGCCCTCTAAGTACCAATCGGTTCCAGCCCCAGCATTTT. Using reference TRBV19 and TRBJ1-5 for the parts outside the CDR3, the full variable domain is DGGITQSPKYLFRKEGQNVTLSCEQNLNHDAMYWYRQDPGQGLRLIYYSQIVNDFQKGDIAEGYSVSREKKESFPLTVTSAQKNPTAFYLCASSPLSTNRFQPQHFGDGTRLSIL.

The rearrangement joins TRBV5-1 to TRBJ1-2; TRBD1 matches 8 bases. Germline V gene data show CDR1 as SGHRS and CDR2 as YFSETQ. V lost 5 bases, J lost 8 bases, and 11 bases stayed unmatched. There are 14 residues in the CDR3. CDR3 amino acids: CASRWDRRESGYTF. For the CDR3, the DNA is TGCGCCAGCAGGTGGGACAGGAGGGAGTCGGGCTACACCTTC.

The chain recombines TRBV19 with TRBJ1-5; 8 nucleotides match TRBD1. The CDR3 spans 16 residues. Germline lookup yields CDR1 LNHDA and CDR2 SQIVND (reference sequence). The J segment lost 4 bases and the V segment lost 1 base, leaving 6 bases of the junction unmatched. The CDR3 bases are TGTGCCAGTAGTATAGTGCGCAGGGGGCCGAATCAGCCCCAGCATTTT. Its protein product is CASSIVRRGPNQPQHF. Full variable domain (rest looked up from reference TRBV19 and TRBJ1-5): DGGITQSPKYLFRKEGQNVTLSCEQNLNHDAMYWYRQDPGQGLRLIYYSQIVNDFQKGDIAEGYSVSREKKESFPLTVTSAQKNPTAFYLCASSIVRRGPNQPQHFGDGTRLSIL.

The gene calls are TRBV6-5 and TRBJ2-7; 7 nucleotides align to TRBD1. Germline trimming cut 6 bases from V and 0 bases from J; bases unmatched to any gene: 5. The CDR3 is made up of 14 amino acids. In germline, CDR1 is MNHEY, CDR2 SVGAGI. The CDR3 region has the DNA TGTGCCAGCAGGCAACAGGGGATCTCCTACGAGCAGTACTTC. Its protein product is CASRQQGISYEQYF.

A word on this clone: The same CDR3 also results from other DNA sequences found in this sample. The V gene is TRBV24-1, the J gene TRBJ2-3; no definite D call. The germline V gene has CDR1 KGHDR and CDR2 SFDVKD. The V end was cut by 1 base, the J end by 1 base, with 8 bases between. This CDR3 contains 15 residues. CDR3 bases: TGTGCCACCAGTGATTTTTCCGGAGGCACAGATACGCAGTATTTT. Its translation: CATSDFSGGTDTQYF.

The chain employs TRBV30 and TRBJ1-1; 9 nucleotides line up with TRBD1. Germline CDR1 reads GTSNPN; CDR2 reads SVGIG (reference sequence). J lost 1 base, V lost 4 bases, and 4 bases had no gene match. The CDR3 has 14 amino acids. DNA of the CDR3: TGTGCCTGGAAACAGGGGGCCACGAACACTGAAGCTTTCTTT. Its protein is CAWKQGATNTEAFF.

The chain employs TRBV3-1 (or the pseudogene TRBV3-2) and TRBJ2-5; D is perhaps TRBD1 (5 bases). V shed 1 base and J shed 5 bases, with 11 bases lying between them. This CDR3 has 14 residues. Germline-derived CDR1 and CDR2 are LGHDT and YNNKEL (reference sequence). The CDR3 here is CASSQGRVSETQYF. The DNA of the CDR3 is TGTGCCAGCAGCCAAGGCAGGGTAAGCGAGACCCAGTACTTC.

The chain is built from TRBV11-3 and TRBJ2-1; tentative D call: TRBD1 (6 bases). V lost 1 base and J 4 bases, leaving 23 bases between the germline ends. The CDR3 contains 19 residues. Germline V gene data show CDR1 as SGHNT and CDR2 as YENEEA. The DNA of the CDR3 is TGTGCCAGCAGCTTAGGGCGGTGGGGCCGGGACACAAAATACAATGAGCAGTTCTTC. It encodes CASSLGRWGRDTKYNEQFF.

The rearrangement joins TRBV7-3 to TRBJ1-2, with D maybe TRBD1 (6 bases). Germline CDR1 is SGHTA and CDR2 is FQGTGA. The CDR3 loop spans 15 amino acids. V lost 6 bases to trimming and J lost 4 bases, with 18 bases between them. DNA for the CDR3: TGTGCCAGCAGTCTAGGCCAGGGGCAGGGCTATGGCTACACCTTC. It is translated as CASSLGQGQGYGYTF.

The chain couples TRBV9 to TRBJ1-5, with 7 bases that match TRBD1. The germline V gene has CDR1 SGDLS and CDR2 YYNGEE. The CDR3 has 15 residues. The V segment lost 3 bases and the J segment 1 base; nucleotides outside the gene matches: 4. The CDR3 DNA reads as TGTGCCAGCAGCGCATCGGGACAGAGCAATCAGCCCCAGCATTTT. Translation: CASSASGQSNQPQHF.

The V gene is TRBV3-1 (or the pseudogene TRBV3-2), the J gene TRBJ2-5, with 10 positions matching TRBD2. The CDR3 is made up of 18 amino acids. Per the germline V gene, CDR1 is LGHDT and CDR2 is YNNKEL (reference sequence). With V trimmed by 4 bases and J by 5 bases, 16 bases remained unmatched. CDR3 bases: TGTGCCAGCAGCCGTTCCCCCCTGAATAGCGGGAGGACCGAGACCCAGTACTTC. Amino acids: CASSRSPLNSGRTETQYF.

V and J are TRBV9 and TRBJ1-2, with 7 bases fitting TRBD1. The germline gives CDR1 SGDLS, CDR2 YYNGEE. J was trimmed by 4 bases and V by 4 bases; bases with no gene match: 10. This CDR3 contains 15 residues. The CDR3, as DNA: TGTGCCAGCAGCCCAGGGACAGCCTTATTCTATGGCTACACCTTC. It encodes CASSPGTALFYGYTF.

V usage is TRBV28 and J usage is TRBJ1-4; the match to TRBD1 covers 8 bases. The V gene end was trimmed by 5 bases and the J gene end by 8 bases; junction bases not matched to a gene: 13. The CDR3 is made up of 16 amino acids. The germline V gene encodes CDR1 MDHEN and CDR2 SYDVKM. CDR3 in amino acids: CASSPPFGQGREKLFF. The CDR3, as DNA: TGTGCCAGCAGTCCCCCTTTTGGACAGGGACGCGAAAAACTGTTTTTT.